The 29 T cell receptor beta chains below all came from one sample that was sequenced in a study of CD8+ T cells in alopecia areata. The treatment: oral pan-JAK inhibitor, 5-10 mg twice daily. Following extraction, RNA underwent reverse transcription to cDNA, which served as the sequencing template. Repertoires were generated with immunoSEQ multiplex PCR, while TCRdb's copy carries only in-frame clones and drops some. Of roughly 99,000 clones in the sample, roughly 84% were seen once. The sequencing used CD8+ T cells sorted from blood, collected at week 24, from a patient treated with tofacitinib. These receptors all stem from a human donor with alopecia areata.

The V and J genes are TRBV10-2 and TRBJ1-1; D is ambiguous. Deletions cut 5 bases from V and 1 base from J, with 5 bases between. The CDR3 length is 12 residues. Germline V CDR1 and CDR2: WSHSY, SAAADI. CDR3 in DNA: TGCGCCAGCAGTCGGGCGAACACTGAAGCTTTCTTT. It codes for CASSRANTEAFF.

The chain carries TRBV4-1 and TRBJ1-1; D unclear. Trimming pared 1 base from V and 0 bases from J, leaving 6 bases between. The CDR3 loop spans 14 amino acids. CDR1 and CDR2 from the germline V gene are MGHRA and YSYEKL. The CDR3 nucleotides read TGCGCCAGCAGCCAAGCGGCGATGAACACTGAAGCTTTCTTT. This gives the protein CASSQAAMNTEAFF.

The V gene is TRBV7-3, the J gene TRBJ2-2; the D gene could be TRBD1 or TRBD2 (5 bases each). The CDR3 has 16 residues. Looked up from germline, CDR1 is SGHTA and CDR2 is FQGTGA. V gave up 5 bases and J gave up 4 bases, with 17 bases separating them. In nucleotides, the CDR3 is TGTGCCAGCAGCCCAAGTCAGGGCGAGGGCACCGGGGAGCTGTTTTTT. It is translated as CASSPSQGEGTGELFF.

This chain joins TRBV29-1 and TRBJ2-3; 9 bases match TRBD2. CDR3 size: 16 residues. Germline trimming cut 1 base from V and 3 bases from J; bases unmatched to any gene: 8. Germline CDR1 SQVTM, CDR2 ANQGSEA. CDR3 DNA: TGCAGCGTTGAAGCCGGACTAGCGTTCTCGACAGATACGCAGTATTTT. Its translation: CSVEAGLAFSTDTQYF.

The CDR3 here is CASSFRAGNNEQYF. CDR3 nucleotides: TGTGCCAGCAGTTTTAGGGCAGGGAACAACGAGCAGTACTTC. V gene TRBV27 combines with J gene TRBJ2-7, with D tentatively TRBD1 (5 bases). This CDR3 has 14 amino acids. V lost 3 bases, J lost 5 bases, and 14 bases lay in between. Germline loops: CDR1 MNHEY, CDR2 SMNVEV (reference sequence).

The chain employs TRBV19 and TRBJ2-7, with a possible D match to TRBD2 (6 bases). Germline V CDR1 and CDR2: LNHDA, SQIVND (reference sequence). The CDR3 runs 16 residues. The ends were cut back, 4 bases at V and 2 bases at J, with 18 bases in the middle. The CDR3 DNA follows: TGTGCCAGTAGTAGCGTTGGAGGGTTAGGGGCCTACGAGCAGTACTTC. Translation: CASSSVGGLGAYEQYF.

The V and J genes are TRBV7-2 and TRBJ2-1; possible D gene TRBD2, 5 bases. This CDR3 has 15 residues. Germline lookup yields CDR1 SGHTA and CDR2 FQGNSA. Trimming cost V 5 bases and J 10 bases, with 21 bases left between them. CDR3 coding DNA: TGTGCCAGCAGCGCCTTCCCCGGGGATCATCGCGAGCAGTTCTTC. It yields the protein CASSAFPGDHREQFF.

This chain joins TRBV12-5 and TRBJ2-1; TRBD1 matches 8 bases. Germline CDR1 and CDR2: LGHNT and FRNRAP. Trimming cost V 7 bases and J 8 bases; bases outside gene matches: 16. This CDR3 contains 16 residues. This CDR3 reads CASAWARDRSLDEQFF. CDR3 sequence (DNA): TGTGCTAGTGCCTGGGCTCGGGACAGGAGCTTAGATGAGCAGTTCTTC. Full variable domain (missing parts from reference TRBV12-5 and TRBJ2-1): DARVTQTPRHKVTEMGQEVTMRCQPILGHNTVFWYRQTMMQGLELLAYFRNRAPLDDSGMPKDRFSAEMPDATLATLKIQPSEPRDSAVYFCASAWARDRSLDEQFFGPGTRLTVL.

CDR3 nucleotides: TGTGCCAGCAGTTACTTAGATCTGGATCAGCCCCAGCATTTT. This translates into CASSYLDLDQPQHF. The gene calls are TRBV6-6 and TRBJ1-5; D gene unclear. V lost 1 base and J 5 bases, leaving 9 bases between the germline ends. The CDR3 runs to 14 residues. Germline V gene lookup returns CDR1 MNHNY and CDR2 SVGAGI (reference sequence).

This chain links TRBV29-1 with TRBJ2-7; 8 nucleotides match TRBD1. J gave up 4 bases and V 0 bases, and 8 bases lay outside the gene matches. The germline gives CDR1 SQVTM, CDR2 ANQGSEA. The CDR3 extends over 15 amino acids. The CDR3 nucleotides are TGCAGCGTTGAAGATTTTAACAGGGGGTTTTACGAGCAGTACTTC. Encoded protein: CSVEDFNRGFYEQYF.

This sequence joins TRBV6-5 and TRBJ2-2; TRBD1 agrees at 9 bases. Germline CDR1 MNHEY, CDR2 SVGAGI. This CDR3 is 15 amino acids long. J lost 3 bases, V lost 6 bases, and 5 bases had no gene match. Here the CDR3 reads CASSPGQGYTGELFF. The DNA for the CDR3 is TGTGCCAGCAGCCCTGGACAGGGGTACACCGGGGAGCTGTTTTTT.

CDR3 region: CASSQAPGPYEQYF. For the CDR3, the DNA is TGCGCCAGCAGCCAAGCCCCGGGACCCTACGAGCAGTACTTC. V usage is TRBV4-3 and J usage is TRBJ2-7; D possibly uses TRBD1 or TRBD2 (5 bases each). CDR1 and CDR2 (germline): LGHNA, YSLEER. Deletions cut 1 base from V and 2 bases from J, with 9 bases between. This CDR3 region has 14 residues.

The CDR3 region is CASSLSRTTDSYEQYF. The CDR3, as DNA: TGTGCCAGCAGTTTATCGAGGACGACAGACTCCTACGAGCAGTACTTC. The genes are TRBV27 and TRBJ2-7; D perhaps matches TRBD1 (5 bases). CDR3 length: 16 residues. The germline CDR1 and CDR2 sequences are MNHEY and SMNVEV (reference sequence). The V gene lost 0 bases and the J gene lost 0 bases, with 12 bases spanning the gap.

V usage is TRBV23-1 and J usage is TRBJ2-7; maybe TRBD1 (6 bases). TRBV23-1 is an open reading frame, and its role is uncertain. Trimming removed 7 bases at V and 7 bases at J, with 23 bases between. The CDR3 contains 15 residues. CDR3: CASTLQGSPTGEQYF. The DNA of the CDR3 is TGCGCCAGCACGCTACAGGGATCTCCTACTGGGGAGCAGTACTTC.

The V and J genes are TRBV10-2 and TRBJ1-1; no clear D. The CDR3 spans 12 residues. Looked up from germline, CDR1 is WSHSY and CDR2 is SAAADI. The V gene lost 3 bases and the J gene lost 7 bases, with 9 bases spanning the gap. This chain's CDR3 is CASSDGVSEAFF. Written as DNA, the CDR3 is TGCGCCAGCAGTGACGGCGTTAGTGAAGCTTTCTTT.

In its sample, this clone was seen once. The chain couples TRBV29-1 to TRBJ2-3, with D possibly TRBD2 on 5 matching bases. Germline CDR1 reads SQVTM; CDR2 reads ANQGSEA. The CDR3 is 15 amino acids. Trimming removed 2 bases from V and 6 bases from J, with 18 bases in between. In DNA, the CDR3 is TGCAGCGTTGAATTGCGTCTAGCCGTCCCGGATACGCAGTATTTT. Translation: CSVELRLAVPDTQYF.

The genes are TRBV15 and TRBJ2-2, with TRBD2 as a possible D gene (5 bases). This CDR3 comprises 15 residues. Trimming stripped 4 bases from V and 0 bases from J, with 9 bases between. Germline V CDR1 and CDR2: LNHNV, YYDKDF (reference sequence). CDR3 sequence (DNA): TGTGCCACCAGCAACGGGATCTCGAACACCGGGGAGCTGTTTTTT. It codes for CATSNGISNTGELFF. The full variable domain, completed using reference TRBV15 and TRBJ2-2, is DAMVIQNPRYQVTQFGKPVTLSCSQTLNHNVMYWYQQKSSQAPKLLFHYYDKDFNNEADTPDNFQSRRPNTSFCFLDIRSPGLGDTAMYLCATSNGISNTGELFFGEGSRLTVL.

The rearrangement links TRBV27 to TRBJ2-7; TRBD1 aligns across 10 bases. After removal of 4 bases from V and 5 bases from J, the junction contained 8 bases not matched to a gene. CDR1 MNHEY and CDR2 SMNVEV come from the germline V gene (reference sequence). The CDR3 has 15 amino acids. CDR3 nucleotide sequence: TGTGCCAGCAGTTATACCGGGGACAGGGGAGACGAGCAGTACTTC. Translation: CASSYTGDRGDEQYF.

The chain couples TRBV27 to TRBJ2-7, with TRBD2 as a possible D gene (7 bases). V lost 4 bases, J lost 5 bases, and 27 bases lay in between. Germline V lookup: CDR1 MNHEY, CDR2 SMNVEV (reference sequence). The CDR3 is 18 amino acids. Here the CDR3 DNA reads TGTGCCAGCAGTTCCCTTTCGGGCGGGGGCCCCACCGCAAACGAGCAGTACTTC. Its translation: CASSSLSGGGPTANEQYF.

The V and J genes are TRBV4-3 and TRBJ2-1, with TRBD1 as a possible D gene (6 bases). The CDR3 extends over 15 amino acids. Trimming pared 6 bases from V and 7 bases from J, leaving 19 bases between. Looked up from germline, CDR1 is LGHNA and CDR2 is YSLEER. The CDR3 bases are TGCGCCAGCAGTCATGGGGGCTCAGTTGGGAATGAGCAGTTCTTC. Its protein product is CASSHGGSVGNEQFF.

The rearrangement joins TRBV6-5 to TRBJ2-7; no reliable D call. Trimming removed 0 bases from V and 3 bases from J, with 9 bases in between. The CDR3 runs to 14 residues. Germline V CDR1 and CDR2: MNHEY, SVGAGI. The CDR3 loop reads CASSYSSQNYEQYF. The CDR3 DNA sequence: TGTGCCAGCAGTTACTCGAGTCAAAACTACGAGCAGTACTTC.

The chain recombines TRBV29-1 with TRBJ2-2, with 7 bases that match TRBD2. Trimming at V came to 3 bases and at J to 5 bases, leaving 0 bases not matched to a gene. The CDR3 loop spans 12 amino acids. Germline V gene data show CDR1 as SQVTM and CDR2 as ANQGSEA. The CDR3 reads CSVEGGTGELFF. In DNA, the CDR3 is TGCAGCGTTGAGGGGGGGACCGGGGAGCTGTTTTTT.

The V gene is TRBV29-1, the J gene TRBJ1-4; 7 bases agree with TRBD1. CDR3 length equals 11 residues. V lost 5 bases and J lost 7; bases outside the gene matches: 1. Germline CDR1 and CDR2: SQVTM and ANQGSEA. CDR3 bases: TGCAGCGTTCAGGGGGTTGAAAAACTGTTTTTT. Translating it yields CSVQGVEKLFF.

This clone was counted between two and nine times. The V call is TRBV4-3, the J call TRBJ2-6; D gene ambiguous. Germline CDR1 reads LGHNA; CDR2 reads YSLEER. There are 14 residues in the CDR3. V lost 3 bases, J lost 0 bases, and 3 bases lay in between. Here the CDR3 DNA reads TGCGCCAGCAGCCAGATCTCTGGGGCCAACGTCCTGACTTTC. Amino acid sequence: CASSQISGANVLTF.

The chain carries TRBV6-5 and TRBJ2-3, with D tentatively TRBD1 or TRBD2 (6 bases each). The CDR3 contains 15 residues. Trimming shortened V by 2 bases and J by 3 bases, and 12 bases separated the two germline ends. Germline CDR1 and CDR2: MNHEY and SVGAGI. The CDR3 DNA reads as TGTGCCAGCAGTTACGTGGGGGGCTCGACAGATACGCAGTATTTT. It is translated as CASSYVGGSTDTQYF.

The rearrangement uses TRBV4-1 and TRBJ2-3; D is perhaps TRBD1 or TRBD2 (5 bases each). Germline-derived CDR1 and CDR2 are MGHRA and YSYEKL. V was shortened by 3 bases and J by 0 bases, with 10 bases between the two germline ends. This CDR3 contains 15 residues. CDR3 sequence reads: CASSQPGPSTDTQYF. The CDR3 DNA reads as TGCGCCAGCAGCCAGCCGGGACCGAGCACAGATACGCAGTATTTT.

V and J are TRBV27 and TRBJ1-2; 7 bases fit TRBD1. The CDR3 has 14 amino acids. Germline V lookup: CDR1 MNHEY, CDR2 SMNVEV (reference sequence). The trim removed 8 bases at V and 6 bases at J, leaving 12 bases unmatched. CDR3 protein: CASRTGALFNGYTF. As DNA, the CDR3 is TGTGCCAGCCGAACAGGGGCCCTATTCAATGGCTACACCTTC.

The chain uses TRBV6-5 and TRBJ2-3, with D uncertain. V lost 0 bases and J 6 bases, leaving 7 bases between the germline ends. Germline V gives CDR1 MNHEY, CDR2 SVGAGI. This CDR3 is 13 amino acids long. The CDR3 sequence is CASSYSDGDTQYF. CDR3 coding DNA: TGTGCCAGCAGTTACTCGGATGGGGATACGCAGTATTTT.

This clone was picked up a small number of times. The CDR3 bases are TGTGCCAGCAGCTTAACAGGGGAAACGGCGGGCTATGGCTACACCTTC. Residues: CASSLTGETAGYGYTF. V is TRBV5-6 and J is TRBJ1-2; 7 bases line up with TRBD1. The CDR3 extends over 16 amino acids. With 2 bases clipped from V and 4 bases from J, the junction kept 11 bases outside the gene matches. CDR1 SGHDT and CDR2 YYEEEE come from the germline V gene.